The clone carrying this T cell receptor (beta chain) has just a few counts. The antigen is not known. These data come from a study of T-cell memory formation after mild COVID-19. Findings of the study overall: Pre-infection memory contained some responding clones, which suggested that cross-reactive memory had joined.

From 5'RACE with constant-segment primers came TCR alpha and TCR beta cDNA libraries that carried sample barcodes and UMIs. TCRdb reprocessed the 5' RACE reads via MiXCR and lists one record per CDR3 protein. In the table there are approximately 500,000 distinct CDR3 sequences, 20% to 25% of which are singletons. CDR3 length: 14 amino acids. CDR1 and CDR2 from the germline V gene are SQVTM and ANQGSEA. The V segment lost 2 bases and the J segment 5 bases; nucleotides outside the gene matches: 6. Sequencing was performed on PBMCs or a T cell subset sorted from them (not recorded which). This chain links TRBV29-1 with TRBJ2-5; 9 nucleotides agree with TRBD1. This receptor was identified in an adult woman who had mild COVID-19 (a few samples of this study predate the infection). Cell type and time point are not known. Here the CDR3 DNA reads TGCAGCGTTGAATTGACAGGGGGTTCGGAGACCCAGTACTTC. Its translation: CSVELTGGSETQYF.